These 23 T cell receptor beta chains were sequenced from one sample in a study of vaccination effects on CD4 cells after COVID-19. Sequencing was performed with immunoSEQ multiplex PCR; in TCRdb, only in-frame clones are kept and a portion is missing. The sample yields approximately 11,000 clones, about 76% seen once. These receptors have no identified antigens. Under the ViraFEST assay, PBMC were stimulated with viral peptide pools so that antigen-specific CD4+ T cells expanded. Sequencing was performed afterwards. Once cultured for approximately ten days, the cells underwent separation to obtain CD4+ T cells. The sequences come from CD4+ T cells from PBMCs cultured with HCoV-229E spike peptides, collected before COVID-19 vaccination. Source of these receptors: a human donor who received a COVID-19 vaccine.

The genes are TRBV12-3 or TRBV12-4 and TRBJ1-2; TRBD1 is a possible D gene (6 bases). Trimming cost V 6 bases and J 8 bases, with 16 bases left between them. The CDR3 runs to 13 residues. The DNA for the CDR3 is TGTGCCAGCAGGCCCACAGGGTGGCGGGGCTACACCTTC. Amino acids: CASRPTGWRGYTF.

The chain combines TRBV5-1 with TRBJ1-2; D might be TRBD1 (6 bases). Germline-derived CDR1 and CDR2 are SGHRS and YFSETQ. The CDR3 totals 15 residues. V lost 2 bases, J lost 4 bases, and 15 bases lay in between. Here the CDR3 reads CASSLEQGRSYGYTF. The CDR3 nucleotides are TGCGCCAGCAGCTTAGAACAGGGCCGGAGCTATGGCTACACCTTC.

The V gene is TRBV7-2, the J gene TRBJ1-2; weak D call: TRBD1 (6 bases). This CDR3 has 15 amino acids. Germline V lookup: CDR1 SGHTA, CDR2 FQGNSA. The V end lost 1 base, the J end lost 4 bases, and 13 bases lay between the germline ends. The CDR3 reads CASSLGPGVTYGYTF. CDR3 DNA: TGTGCCAGCAGCTTAGGTCCAGGGGTTACCTATGGCTACACCTTC.

This chain uses TRBV21-1 with TRBJ2-3. TRBV21-1 is recorded as a pseudogene. The CDR3 is made up of 13 amino acids. The CDR3 spells CASRGIGTDTQYF. The CDR3 DNA follows: TGTGCCAGCAGGGGTATCGGAACAGATACGCAGTATTTT.

J is TRBJ1-1 and V is TRBV5-1; D gene unclear. Germline lookup yields CDR1 SGHRS and CDR2 YFSETQ. Trimming removed 5 bases from V and 0 bases from J, with 8 bases in between. The CDR3 length is 13 residues. Here the CDR3 DNA reads TGCGCCAGCAGGGACCCCTTGAACACTGAAGCTTTCTTT. This codes for CASRDPLNTEAFF.

This chain uses TRBV7-2 with TRBJ2-5; tentatively, D is TRBD1 or TRBD2 (5 bases each). Trimming removed 6 bases from V and 9 bases from J, with 14 bases in between. There are 12 residues in the CDR3. Germline CDR1 and CDR2: SGHTA and FQGNSA. CDR3 sequence reads: CASRPDGAAQYF. DNA for the CDR3: TGTGCCAGCAGACCTGACGGGGCGGCCCAGTACTTC.

V is TRBV4-2 and J is TRBJ1-4, with D perhaps matching TRBD1 (6 bases). CDR1 is LGHNA, CDR2 YNFKEQ, per germline. This CDR3 is built from 17 residues. V was clipped by 0 bases and J by 5 bases, with 16 bases between them. CDR3 coding DNA: TGTGCCAGCAGCCAAGATCATCGGCAGGGGAGGAATGAAAAACTGTTTTTT. It specifies CASSQDHRQGRNEKLFF.

The chain has TRBV19 and TRBJ2-4; D call uncertain. Germline V gene data show CDR1 as LNHDA and CDR2 as SQIVND (reference sequence). The V end lost 6 bases, the J end lost 0 bases, and 15 bases lay between the germline ends. There are 16 residues in the CDR3. The CDR3 is CASSMGQNLAKNIQYF. As DNA, the CDR3 is TGTGCCAGTAGCATGGGTCAGAATCTAGCCAAAAACATTCAGTACTTC.

The gene calls are TRBV2 and TRBJ2-1; a possible D gene is TRBD2 (5 bases). There are 14 residues in the CDR3. V shed 2 bases and J shed 6 bases, with 11 bases lying between them. Per the germline V gene, CDR1 is SNHLY and CDR2 is FYNNEI. CDR3 sequence (DNA): TGTGCCAGCAGTGAATTTACTAGAGGCAATGAGCAGTTCTTC. It is translated as CASSEFTRGNEQFF.

The V and J genes are TRBV29-1 and TRBJ2-3; D possibly corresponds to TRBD2 (6 bases). The V gene's germline CDR1 is SQVTM and CDR2 ANQGSEA. The CDR3 is 12 residues long. Trimming stripped 4 bases from V and 4 bases from J, with 9 bases between. CDR3 in amino acids: CSVGGEPDTQYF. As DNA, the CDR3 is TGCAGCGTTGGGGGGGAGCCAGATACGCAGTATTTT.

The genes are TRBV5-5 and TRBJ2-1; 8 bases line up with TRBD2. CDR3 length: 14 residues. With V trimmed by 4 bases and J by 6 bases, 6 bases remained unmatched. CDR1 and CDR2 from the germline V gene are SGHKS and YYEKEE (reference sequence). The CDR3: CASSRIREGNEQFF. For the CDR3, the DNA is TGTGCCAGCAGCCGGATCCGGGAGGGCAATGAGCAGTTCTTC.

Turning to this clone: In the same sample, other DNA sequences code for this CDR3. The gene calls are TRBV12-3 or TRBV12-4 and TRBJ2-7; D is undetermined. V was cut by 0 bases and J by 4 bases, with 7 bases left in between. The CDR3 runs to 13 residues. The CDR3 loop reads CASSLAVDYEQYF. In DNA, the CDR3 is TGTGCCAGCAGTTTAGCAGTGGATTACGAGCAGTACTTC.

The chain recombines TRBV7-9 with TRBJ1-3; 7 nucleotides line up with TRBD1. Germline CDR1 is SEHNR and CDR2 is FQNEAQ (reference sequence). CDR3 length equals 16 residues. V gave up 3 bases and J gave up 5 bases; unmatched junction bases: 10. The CDR3 bases are TGTGCCAGCAGCTTCCCTCCCTCGACAGGGCGAAACACCATATATTTT. Residues: CASSFPPSTGRNTIYF.

The chain couples TRBV18 to TRBJ2-7, with TRBD1 matching 8 bases. The length of the CDR3 is 15 residues. J was trimmed by 5 bases and V by 2 bases; bases with no gene match: 8. Per the germline V gene, CDR1 is KGHSH and CDR2 is LQKENI. The CDR3 loop reads CASSPADRVGDEQYF. CDR3 DNA sequence: TGTGCCAGCTCACCAGCGGACAGGGTAGGGGACGAGCAGTACTTC.

This rearrangement joins TRBV5-6 to TRBJ2-5; TRBD2 is a possible D gene (5 bases). The germline gives CDR1 SGHDT, CDR2 YYEEEE. The CDR3 sequence is 13 residues long. The germline V and J ends were trimmed by 2 bases and 1 base, with 6 bases remaining between them. For the CDR3, the DNA is TGTGCCAGCAGCTTCGCGGGCCAAGAGACCCAGTACTTC. Protein sequence: CASSFAGQETQYF.

J is TRBJ2-4 and V is TRBV6-1, with 7 bases matching TRBD2. V was pared by 3 bases and J by 11 bases, with 7 bases of the junction left unmatched. CDR3 length: 13 amino acids. CDR1 and CDR2 from the germline V gene are MNHNS and SASEGT. The CDR3 loop reads CASSEGRGGVQYF. In DNA form, the CDR3 reads TGTGCCAGCAGTGAGGGGAGGGGTGGGGTTCAGTACTTC.

This chain links TRBV3-1 (or the pseudogene TRBV3-2) with TRBJ1-2; D might be TRBD1 (6 bases). The CDR3 is 14 amino acids. Trimming pared 6 bases from V and 4 bases from J, leaving 15 bases between. Germline V gives CDR1 LGHDT, CDR2 YNNKEL (reference sequence). The CDR3: CASRPTGRVYGYTF. CDR3 in DNA: TGTGCCAGCAGACCCACAGGGAGGGTCTATGGCTACACCTTC.

The chain uses TRBV3-1 (or the pseudogene TRBV3-2) and TRBJ1-3; 9 nucleotides align to TRBD1. The CDR3 runs to 15 residues. In germline, CDR1 is LGHDT, CDR2 YNNKEL (reference sequence). J was trimmed by 4 bases and V by 4 bases; bases with no gene match: 5. The CDR3 DNA follows: TGTGCCAGCAGCCCGACAGGGGGAATCGGAAACACCATATATTTT. Translating gives CASSPTGGIGNTIYF.

The chain has TRBV18 and TRBJ2-3; 14 nucleotides line up with TRBD2. With 3 bases clipped from V and 1 base from J, the junction kept 3 bases outside the gene matches. Germline V gene sequence: CDR1 KGHSH, CDR2 LQKENI. This CDR3 is built from 17 residues. CDR3 DNA: TGTGCCAGCTCACCGGGACTAGCGGGAGTTCGCACAGATACGCAGTATTTT. It encodes CASSPGLAGVRTDTQYF.

This clone ranks as hyperexpanded. The V gene is TRBV24-1, the J gene TRBJ2-5; no firm D call. CDR3 length equals 13 residues. CDR1 KGHDR and CDR2 SFDVKD come from the germline V gene. The V gene lost 3 bases and the J gene lost 4 bases, with 8 bases spanning the gap. This chain's CDR3 is CATSDPAAETQYF. CDR3 sequence (DNA): TGTGCCACCAGTGATCCCGCAGCAGAGACCCAGTACTTC.

The chain combines TRBV5-1 with TRBJ2-7; D unclear. Germline CDR1 reads SGHRS; CDR2 reads YFSETQ. Trimming cost V 2 bases and J 0 bases, with 6 bases left between them. The CDR3 has 13 amino acids. CDR3 DNA: TGCGCCAGCAGCTTAGTGGGCTCCTACGAGCAGTACTTC. This sequence encodes CASSLVGSYEQYF.

The CDR3 loop is CASSLDTGANYGYTF. The CDR3 nucleotides read TGCGCCAGCAGCTTGGATACAGGGGCCAACTATGGCTACACCTTC. This chain joins TRBV5-1 and TRBJ1-2, with TRBD1 matching over 7 bases. This CDR3 is 15 amino acids long. Losses at the gene ends were 0 bases for V and 2 bases for J; bases not matched to a gene: 4. Germline assignment: CDR1 SGHRS and CDR2 YFSETQ.

This chain connects TRBV7-2 to TRBJ2-1; 7 bases line up with TRBD2. Germline CDR1 and CDR2: SGHTA and FQGNSA. Germline trimming cut 5 bases from V and 3 bases from J; bases unmatched to any gene: 10. CDR3 length: 16 residues. CDR3: CASSPASSGSYNEQFF. The DNA of the CDR3 is TGTGCCAGCAGCCCCGCATCTAGCGGAAGCTACAATGAGCAGTTCTTC.